The next 9 T cell receptor beta chains were all read from a single sample in a study of somatic mutations in cytotoxic T cells in rheumatoid arthritis. The data were produced by immunoSEQ multiplex PCR, yet TCRdb's version contains in-frame clones alone and is incomplete. The repertoire holds some 10,000 clones, with over 65% as singletons. Sequenced material: CD8+ T cells sorted from blood. Every receptor here comes from a man aged 55-75 years in good health.

This clone was found a few times. The rearrangement joins TRBV6-5 to TRBJ1-2; TRBD1 might be the D (5 bases). This CDR3 has 14 residues. Trimming took 7 bases from V and 5 from J, leaving 17 bases between them. CDR1 and CDR2 (germline): MNHEY, SVGAGI. The CDR3 coding sequence is TGTGCCAGCACTCTGGGCGGATGGGGGTATGGCTACACCTTC. As protein: CASTLGGWGYGYTF.

A few counts support this clone. The gene calls are TRBV4-1 and TRBJ1-1, with D perhaps TRBD1 (5 bases). Germline-derived CDR1 and CDR2 are MGHRA and YSYEKL. The V gene lost 4 bases and the J gene lost 4 bases, with 16 bases spanning the gap. CDR3 length: 15 amino acids. In DNA form, the CDR3 reads TGCGCCAGCAGCCGCGATCCGGGGGGGGGCACTGAAGCTTTCTTT. Translated, it gives CASSRDPGGGTEAFF.

This chain connects TRBV19 to TRBJ2-1, with D uncertain. Trimming took 1 base from V and 0 from J, leaving 1 base between them. From germline, CDR1 is LNHDA and CDR2 SQIVND (reference sequence). The CDR3 runs to 13 residues. DNA of the CDR3: TGTGCCAGTAGTATAGCCTCCTACAATGAGCAGTTCTTC. This codes for CASSIASYNEQFF.

The V call is TRBV19, the J call TRBJ2-7; D is perhaps TRBD2 (6 bases). With 1 base removed from V and 3 bases from J, the gap between germline ends came to 13 bases. CDR3 length: 15 amino acids. Germline V gene lookup returns CDR1 LNHDA and CDR2 SQIVND (reference sequence). CDR3 protein: CASSIAGQGGYEQYF. CDR3 DNA: TGTGCCAGTAGTATAGCGGGGCAGGGAGGCTACGAGCAGTACTTC.

The rearrangement uses TRBV4-3 and TRBJ1-2; no clear D. Trimming removed 1 base at V and 4 bases at J, with 10 bases between. CDR1 and CDR2 (germline): LGHNA, YSLEER. The CDR3 totals 14 residues. The CDR3 sequence is CASSQGGSSYGYTF. CDR3 nucleotides: TGCGCCAGCAGCCAAGGAGGCAGCAGCTATGGCTACACCTTC.

The J gene is TRBJ2-1, the V gene TRBV28, with a possible D match to TRBD2 (6 bases). Trimming shortened V by 3 bases and J by 7 bases, and 13 bases separated the two germline ends. CDR3 length: 14 residues. The V gene's germline CDR1 is MDHEN and CDR2 SYDVKM. This chain's CDR3 is CASSFYQEGNEQFF. Here the CDR3 DNA reads TGTGCCAGCAGTTTCTATCAGGAGGGGAATGAGCAGTTCTTC.

V usage is TRBV19 and J usage is TRBJ2-2; D gene ambiguous. Trimming removed 5 bases at V and 0 bases at J, with 10 bases between. Per germline, CDR1 LNHDA and CDR2 SQIVND (reference sequence). The CDR3 totals 15 residues. CDR3 region: CASSPTGANTGELFF. The CDR3 DNA follows: TGTGCCAGTAGTCCGACCGGAGCGAACACCGGGGAGCTGTTTTTT.

The V call is TRBV4-1, the J call TRBJ2-1; D ambiguous. V dropped 5 bases and J dropped 7 bases, with 9 bases sitting between them. Germline CDR1 is MGHRA and CDR2 is YSYEKL. The CDR3 is made up of 12 amino acids. CDR3 protein: CASSFGWNEQFF. The CDR3 DNA sequence: TGCGCCAGCAGCTTCGGTTGGAATGAGCAGTTCTTC.

This rearrangement joins TRBV19 to TRBJ1-5; the D is unclear. V was shortened by 4 bases and J by 5 bases, with 6 bases between the two germline ends. The CDR3 has 12 residues. CDR1 and CDR2 (germline): LNHDA, SQIVND (reference sequence). This CDR3 reads CASSNQDQPQHF. The CDR3 nucleotides are TGTGCCAGTAGTAACCAGGATCAGCCCCAGCATTTT.